Listed below are T cell receptor beta chains from one sample, sequenced in a study of T cell repertoires in cytomegalovirus infection. TCRdb passed the reads through MiXCR, listing each CDR3 protein once. The sample shows some 220,000 distinct CDR3 sequences, roughly 6.5% of them seen only once. The sample comprised PBMCs. Receptors were obtained from a human donor in good health (CMV status not recorded). Some clones in this sample may be carry-over from other donors' samples. Both conserved end residues are part of each CDR3. D genes are given only for firm matches. Expanded clones are given a class, and other clones once, few, many or no size at all.

clone size,V gene,D gene,J gene,CDR3 protein,CDR3 DNA
many,TRBV7-2,-,TRBJ2-3,CASSLTRMSLFTDTQYF,TGTGCCAGCAGCTTAACGAGGATGAGCCTTTTCACAGATACGCAGTATTTT
many,TRBV7-2,TRBD2,TRBJ2-3,CASSFWTSGGGTDTQYF,TGTGCCAGCAGCTTCTGGACTAGCGGGGGGGGCACAGATACGCAGTATTTT
many,TRBV20-1,TRBD2,TRBJ2-7,CSARELADEQYF,TGCAGTGCTAGAGAGCTAGCGGACGAGCAGTACTTC
few,TRBV29-1,-,TRBJ1-2,CSVEEGSSGYGYTF,TGCAGCGTTGAAGAAGGGTCCTCGGGCTATGGCTACACCTTC
many,TRBV11-2,-,TRBJ2-1,CASSLDNDAAGWPNEQFF,TGTGCCAGCAGCTTAGATAACGATGCAGCGGGTTGGCCCAATGAGCAGTTCTTC
few,TRBV20-1,-,TRBJ2-5,CSASVTGQETQYF,TGCAGTGCTAGCGTAACTGGGCAAGAGACCCAGTACTTC
many,TRBV7-9,-,TRBJ1-2,CASTPGSDGYTF,TGTGCCAGCACCCCAGGATCTGATGGCTACACCTTC
many,TRBV5-8,-,TRBJ1-6,CASSLEVSTGSPLHF,TGTGCCAGCAGCTTGGAAGTTTCAACGGGTTCACCCCTCCACTTT
few,TRBV4-3,-,TRBJ1-4,CASSQGTGQSREKLFF,TGCGCCAGCAGCCAAGGAACAGGACAGTCCCGTGAAAAACTGTTTTTT
-,TRBV20-1,TRBD2,TRBJ2-5,CSASGLAGLETQYF,TGCAGTGCTTCCGGGCTAGCGGGGTTAGAGACCCAGTACTTC
many,TRBV6-2/TRBV6-3,TRBD1,TRBJ1-2,CASSYASYRGGYTF,TGTGCCAGCAGTTACGCGTCGTACAGGGGAGGCTACACCTTC
many,TRBV5-4,-,TRBJ2-7,CASSLHPGPDSYEQYF,TGTGCCAGCAGCCTACACCCTGGGCCCGACTCCTACGAGCAGTACTTC
many,TRBV12-3/TRBV12-4,TRBD1,TRBJ1-5,CASSWTGVGGNQPQHF,TGTGCCAGCAGTTGGACAGGGGTGGGTGGCAATCAGCCCCAGCATTTT
many,TRBV5-1,TRBD1,TRBJ2-3,CASSGGDRGRADTQYF,TGCGCCAGCAGCGGTGGGGACAGGGGGAGAGCAGATACGCAGTATTTT
many,TRBV7-2,TRBD1,TRBJ2-7,CASSRPKNGQGNEQYF,TGTGCCAGCAGCCGTCCTAAGAACGGACAGGGGAACGAGCAGTACTTC
many,TRBV9,TRBD2,TRBJ2-2,CASSRGLAGGGHTGELFF,TGTGCCAGCAGCAGGGGACTAGCGGGGGGGGGTCACACCGGGGAGCTGTTTTTT
many,TRBV20-1,-,TRBJ1-5,CSARFQGNQPQHF,TGCAGTGCTAGGTTCCAGGGCAATCAGCCCCAGCATTTT
few,TRBV6-1,TRBD2,TRBJ2-3,CASSEERGATDTQYF,TGTGCCAGCAGTGAAGAGCGGGGGGCGACAGATACGCAGTATTTT
many,TRBV7-8,-,TRBJ1-5,CASSFTLGTGNSNQPQHF,TGTGCCAGCAGCTTTACTCTGGGGACGGGCAATAGCAATCAGCCCCAGCATTTT
many,TRBV7-2,-,TRBJ1-5,CASSLDRKQPQHF,TGTGCCAGCAGCCTAGACAGGAAACAGCCCCAGCATTTT
-,TRBV10-2,-,TRBJ1-1,CASSAGGGTEAFF,TGCGCCAGCAGTGCTGGGGGGGGCACTGAAGCTTTCTTT
many,TRBV5-4,-,TRBJ1-1,CASSLVEVNTEAFF,TGTGCCAGCAGCTTGGTGGAAGTGAACACTGAAGCTTTCTTT
many,TRBV5-6,TRBD1,TRBJ1-6,CASSRDRGLNSPLHF,TGTGCCAGCAGCCGAGACAGGGGGCTGAATTCACCCCTCCACTTT
many,TRBV29-1,-,TRBJ1-1,CSVAKDRNTEAFF,TGCAGCGTTGCAAAGGACAGAAACACTGAAGCTTTCTTT
many,TRBV7-3,TRBD1,TRBJ2-5,CASSAGQGATQYF,TGTGCCAGCAGCGCCGGACAGGGCGCGACCCAGTACTTC
many,TRBV5-6,-,TRBJ2-3,CASSPRDSFTDTQYF,TGTGCCAGCAGCCCCAGGGACTCTTTCACAGATACGCAGTATTTT
many,TRBV12-3/TRBV12-4,-,TRBJ1-2,CASSLGAVGYGYTF,TGTGCCAGCAGTTTAGGCGCTGTAGGCTATGGCTACACCTTC
few,TRBV20-1,-,TRBJ1-4,CSARDLDGNRFF,TGCAGTGCTAGAGATCTCGATGGGAACAGGTTTTTT
many,TRBV7-2,TRBD1,TRBJ1-5,CASRTGWSNQPQHF,TGTGCCAGCAGGACAGGGTGGAGCAATCAGCCCCAGCATTTT
many,TRBV19,-,TRBJ1-2,CASSPSDGYGYTF,TGTGCCAGTAGCCCTAGTGACGGGTACGGCTACACCTTC
many,TRBV20-1,-,TRBJ2-7,CSVRGRWDEQYF,TGCAGTGTTCGGGGCCGTTGGGACGAGCAGTACTTC
many,TRBV2,TRBD1,TRBJ2-1,CASGGTGEQQFF,TGTGCCAGCGGGGGGACAGGGGAACAGCAGTTCTTC
many,TRBV29-1,-,TRBJ2-5,CSADGAGRETQYF,TGCAGCGCCGACGGGGCAGGGAGGGAGACCCAGTACTTC
many,TRBV29-1,TRBD2,TRBJ2-7,CSVEGEGAYEQYF,TGCAGCGTTGAAGGGGAGGGAGCCTACGAGCAGTACTTC
many,TRBV6-2/TRBV6-3,TRBD2,TRBJ2-3,CASSVLAGGDTQYF,TGTGCCAGCAGTGTGCTAGCGGGGGGGGATACGCAGTATTTT